This passage covers 9 T cell receptor beta chains from one sample sequenced in a study of T cell responses to AZD1222 COVID-19 vaccine. Some clones are missing from TCRdb's copy, which holds only in-frame ones; the method was immunoSEQ multiplex PCR. The table lists about 72,000 clones, 80% to 90% of them singletons, with 24% in the top ten. The sequencing here drew on peripheral blood, taken on day 0 of AZD1222 vaccination. Receptor source: an adult in good health.

The chain links TRBV2 to TRBJ1-1; possible D gene TRBD1, 6 bases. The CDR3 has 14 amino acids. The V end lost 1 base, the J end lost 2 bases, and 8 bases lay between the germline ends. The germline V gene has CDR1 SNHLY and CDR2 FYNNEI. CDR3 amino acids: CASSEGTANTEAFF. The DNA of the CDR3 is TGTGCCAGCAGTGAAGGGACAGCAAACACTGAAGCTTTCTTT.

This clone has a single count. This chain uses TRBV10-2 with TRBJ1-5, with D perhaps TRBD1 (6 bases). The CDR3 consists of 14 residues. V was pared by 7 bases and J by 0 bases, with 10 bases between. Germline lookup yields CDR1 WSHSY and CDR2 SAAADI. This CDR3 is CASKKDSSNQPQHF. CDR3 nucleotides: TGCGCCAGCAAGAAGGACAGTAGCAATCAGCCCCAGCATTTT.

This chain uses TRBV5-1 with TRBJ1-1; weak D call: TRBD1 (5 bases). CDR3 length equals 15 residues. CDR1 is SGHRS and CDR2 is YFSETQ in the germline V gene. Trimming took 0 bases from V and 5 from J, leaving 14 bases between them. CDR3 in DNA: TGCGCCAGCAGCTTGGCCCCATACGGGACGACTGAAGCTTTCTTT. This gives the protein CASSLAPYGTTEAFF.

V usage is TRBV19 and J usage is TRBJ1-2; weak D call: TRBD1 (6 bases). Germline values: CDR1 LNHDA, CDR2 SQIVND (reference sequence). The CDR3 sequence is 12 residues long. Trimming left V 3 bases short and J 4 bases short, with 6 bases between. The CDR3 DNA is TGTGCCAGTAGTATCAGGGGCTATGGCTACACCTTC. Protein sequence: CASSIRGYGYTF.

Points on this clone: Germline and junction disagree at one end, which may indicate a read error. The V gene is TRBV7-2, the J gene TRBJ1-2; D perhaps matches TRBD1 (5 bases). This CDR3 is 15 amino acids long. Germline values: CDR1 SGHTA, CDR2 FQGNSA. CDR3 bases: TGTGCCAGCACCTTACAGCAGGGCACGGCCTATGGCTACACCTTC. It encodes CASTLQQGTAYGYTF.

The chain uses TRBV24-1 and TRBJ2-2; D may be TRBD1 (6 bases). The germline V gene encodes CDR1 KGHDR and CDR2 SFDVKD. The CDR3 extends over 16 amino acids. Trimming shortened V by 5 bases and J by 2 bases, and 14 bases separated the two germline ends. Written as DNA, the CDR3 is TGTGCCACCAGTGCGCCGGGCAGGGGAAACACCGGGGAGCTGTTTTTT. Protein product: CATSAPGRGNTGELFF.

This chain uses TRBV28 with TRBJ1-4; a weak D match, TRBD1 (5 bases). Germline V CDR1 and CDR2: MDHEN, SYDVKM. There are 14 residues in the CDR3. The V gene lost 6 bases and the J gene lost 4 bases, with 12 bases spanning the gap. This chain's CDR3 is CASRPGTDNEKLFF. CDR3 DNA: TGTGCCAGCAGACCCGGGACGGATAATGAAAAACTGTTTTTT.

The J gene is TRBJ2-7, the V gene TRBV18, with 8 bases matching TRBD1. CDR1 is KGHSH and CDR2 is LQKENI in the germline V gene. The CDR3 totals 16 residues. Losses at the gene ends were 3 bases for V and 5 bases for J; bases not matched to a gene: 12. CDR3 protein: CASSPSTPGQAHEQYF. The CDR3, as DNA: TGTGCCAGCTCACCGTCAACGCCGGGACAGGCTCACGAGCAGTACTTC.

The genes are TRBV5-5 and TRBJ1-4, with 7 bases fitting TRBD1. Germline CDR1 SGHKS, CDR2 YYEKEE (reference sequence). The trim removed 5 bases at V and 5 bases at J, leaving 9 bases unmatched. This CDR3 contains 15 residues. The CDR3 DNA is TGTGCCAGCAGGGCTGAGGGGGCTCCAAATGAAAAACTGTTTTTT. The encoded protein is CASRAEGAPNEKLFF.